The 11 T cell receptor beta chains presented below share a single source sample, sequenced in a study of regulatory T cells in long-lasting Graves disease. The time point denotes: newly diagnosed GD, antithyroid drugs for less than 3 months. Scientists built the TCR library using RNA that was extracted from PBMCs. Sequencing libraries for TCR beta were prepared with iRepertoire HTBI primers and Arm-PCR of CDR3 regions. Via MiXCR, TCRdb re-called the multiplex PCR reads, giving one row per CDR3 protein. The sample has 300,000 to 400,000 distinct CDR3 sequences; over 15% are singletons. The data also belong to a second study, concerning T cells in Graves' hyperthyroidism and ophthalmopathy.

Specimen: peripheral blood mononuclear cells (PBMCs), collected at new diagnosis, from a patient treated with antithyroid drugs. These receptor sequences come from a man between 40 and 49 years old with Graves disease.

The chain joins TRBV5-5 to TRBJ1-3; D is ambiguous. The ends were cut back, 4 bases at V and 0 bases at J, with 11 bases in the middle. Per the germline V gene, CDR1 is SGHKS and CDR2 is YYEKEE (reference sequence). The CDR3 is made up of 15 amino acids. The CDR3 region is CASSPPVASGNTIYF. The CDR3 coding sequence is TGTGCCAGCAGCCCCCCGGTGGCCTCTGGAAACACCATATATTTT. Variable domain in full (rest from reference TRBV5-5 and TRBJ1-3): DAGVTQSPTHLIKTRGQQVTLRCSPISGHKSVSWYQQVLGQGPQFIFQYYEKEERGRGNFPDRFSARQFPNYSSELNVNALLLGDSALYLCASSPPVASGNTIYFGEGSWLTVV.

Many counts were recorded for this clonotype. The V call is TRBV2, the J call TRBJ1-5; TRBD1 matches 10 bases. V gave up 7 bases and J gave up 4 bases; unmatched junction bases: 4. The CDR3 is 14 amino acids. CDR1 and CDR2 (germline): SNHLY, FYNNEI. The CDR3 DNA follows: TGTGCCAGCAATAGGGACAGGGGTAATCAGCCCCAGCATTTT. Protein sequence: CASNRDRGNQPQHF.

The chain has TRBV10-3 and TRBJ1-2; D is undetermined. From germline, CDR1 is ENHRY and CDR2 SYGVKD. The length of the CDR3 is 17 residues. Trimming removed 5 bases from V and 1 base from J, with 20 bases in between. CDR3 region: CAISLPPFGSVNYGYTF. DNA for the CDR3: TGTGCCATCAGTCTGCCCCCATTTGGGTCGGTTAACTATGGCTACACCTTC.

Remarks on this clonotype: A much larger clone differs from this one at a single base, so this may be a read error. CDR3 sequence (DNA): TGTGCCAGCAGTCAGACACAGGGGGCTAACTGTGGCTACACCTTC. Translation gives CASSQTQGANCGYTF. The rearrangement uses TRBV2 and TRBJ1-2; 9 nucleotides agree with TRBD1. Germline V gives CDR1 SNHLY, CDR2 FYNNEI. This CDR3 has 15 amino acids.

CDR3 region: CSVDRAGNTEAFF. CDR3 DNA: TGCAGCGTCGACAGGGCCGGTAACACTGAAGCTTTCTTT. This chain uses TRBV29-1 with TRBJ1-1; 7 bases match TRBD1. The CDR3 covers 13 residues. With 6 bases clipped from V and 2 bases from J, the junction kept 6 bases outside the gene matches. In germline, CDR1 is SQVTM, CDR2 ANQGSEA.

This clonotype occurred many times. This chain uses TRBV11-2 with TRBJ2-7, with D tentatively TRBD2 (5 bases). The CDR3 has 13 residues. Trimming removed 5 bases at V and 3 bases at J, with 11 bases between. Germline CDR1 is SGHAT and CDR2 is FQNNGV. The CDR3 here is CASSTIGLYEQYF. CDR3 bases: TGTGCCAGCAGCACCATAGGACTCTACGAGCAGTACTTC.

This clonotype was seen many times. The V call is TRBV6-1, the J call TRBJ1-1; no reliable D call. Trimming stripped 4 bases from V and 1 base from J, with 7 bases between. The CDR3 totals 13 residues. Germline CDR1 and CDR2: MNHNS and SASEGT. In DNA, the CDR3 is TGTGCCAGCAGTGTACTATGGAACACTGAAGCTTTCTTT. This sequence encodes CASSVLWNTEAFF.

Of note for this clonotype: This may come from a read error, since a much larger clone is one base off. This chain joins TRBV6-2 or TRBV6-3 and TRBJ2-4; TRBD1 matches at 8 bases. Germline loops: CDR1 MNHEY, CDR2 SVGEGT. The CDR3 runs to 15 residues. The CDR3 spells CASSEGGTGKNIQHF. For the CDR3, the DNA is TGTGCCAGCAGCGAAGGAGGGACAGGCAAAAACATTCAGCACTTC.

The table lists this clonotype with many counts. This rearrangement joins TRBV7-2 to TRBJ1-1; D unresolved. Germline V gene data show CDR1 as SGHTA and CDR2 as FQGNSA. This CDR3 spans 16 amino acids. Trimming stripped 0 bases from V and 0 bases from J, with 11 bases between. CDR3 sequence reads: CASSLATYGMNTEAFF. Here the CDR3 DNA reads TGTGCCAGCAGCTTAGCTACTTATGGAATGAACACTGAAGCTTTCTTT.

This CDR3 is CATSDPGTSGGRNEQFF. The CDR3 DNA is TGTGCCACCAGTGATCCCGGGACTAGCGGGGGTAGGAATGAGCAGTTCTTC. The V call is TRBV24-1, the J call TRBJ2-1; TRBD2 agrees at 14 bases. This CDR3 region has 17 residues. Unmatched junction bases numbered 7, after V lost 3 bases and J lost 7 bases. Germline lookup yields CDR1 KGHDR and CDR2 SFDVKD.

This clonotype was detected many times. The CDR3 DNA follows: TGTGCCAGCAGTTCAAGGGGGATCAGTGGAAACACCATATATTTT. Translation gives CASSSRGISGNTIYF. The V call is TRBV12-3 or TRBV12-4, the J call TRBJ1-3; perhaps TRBD1 as D (6 bases). The CDR3 spans 15 residues. Trimming removed 4 bases at V and 3 bases at J, with 13 bases between.